This TCR beta chain is from a study of T cells after yellow fever vaccination. TCRdb recomputed calls from the 5' RACE reads with MiXCR, one row per CDR3 protein. The sample has about 130,000 distinct CDR3 sequences, around 6.3% seen once. The germline V and J ends were trimmed by 6 bases and 5 bases, with 21 bases remaining between them. The CDR3 loop spans 16 amino acids. At least ten counts were recorded for this clonotype. The sequence was collected from a man aged 25-40 years who received the YFV17D yellow fever vaccine. This rearrangement joins TRBV12-3 or TRBV12-4 to TRBJ2-3; D is possibly TRBD1 or TRBD2 (6 bases each). This specimen consisted of CD4+ T cells sorted from PBMCs, obtained 10 days after the yellow fever booster vaccination. DNA of the CDR3: TGTGCCAGCAGCCTTGGTGGGGGGCCCCGAGGAGATACGCAGTATTTT. It specifies CASSLGGGPRGDTQYF.